This T cell receptor (beta chain) came from a study of response to subunit inactivated influenza vaccine. This clonotype was recorded at least ten times. V lost 4 bases, J lost 4 bases, and 10 bases lay in between. This CDR3 is built from 13 residues. Germline loops: CDR1 LGHDT, CDR2 YNNKEL (reference sequence). In TCRdb, the RT-PCR reads were re-called with MiXCR into one record per CDR3 protein. The repertoire has fewer than 600,000 distinct CDR3 sequences, more than 7% of them found once; the top ten carry around 13%. This TCR came from a man aged 45 to 75 who received an inactivated influenza vaccine. The sample was PBMCs from blood, taken less than 25 months after vaccination. J is TRBJ1-1 and V is TRBV3-1; D ambiguous. CDR3 in DNA: TGTGCCAGCAGCCGGGCTATTGGCACTGAAGCTTTCTTT. It encodes CASSRAIGTEAFF.